This entry lists 13 T cell receptor beta chains sequenced from one sample in a study of T cells in Graves' hyperthyroidism and ophthalmopathy. TCR beta CDR3 sequences were amplified from RNA transcripts. In the first-round RT-PCR of the TCR CDR3, the HTBI primer set was used. TCRdb re-called the multiplex PCR reads through MiXCR, storing one row per CDR3 protein. The profile covers around 300,000 distinct CDR3 sequences, with more than 11% appearing a single time and under 30% taken by the ten largest. Source material: blood. The receptors originated from a woman aged 30 to 39 with Graves' hyperthyroidism.

The chain is built from TRBV30 and TRBJ2-5, with 11 bases matching TRBD2. Germline CDR1 reads GTSNPN; CDR2 reads SVGIG (reference sequence). The V segment lost 4 bases and the J segment 13 bases; nucleotides outside the gene matches: 14. The CDR3 sequence is 14 residues long. Here the CDR3 reads CAWTPGVAGGPLYF. CDR3 coding DNA: TGTGCCTGGACCCCGGGGGTAGCGGGAGGGCCACTGTACTTC.

The table lists this clonotype with many counts. The V gene is TRBV28, the J gene TRBJ1-5; 7 bases are a match to TRBD1. Unmatched junction bases numbered 7, after V lost 4 bases and J lost 1 base. CDR1 is MDHEN, CDR2 SYDVKM, per germline. The length of the CDR3 is 16 residues. CDR3 bases: TGTGCCAGCAGTTCCCGGACAGGACCAAGCAATCAGCCCCAGCATTTT. It encodes CASSSRTGPSNQPQHF.

In its sample, this clonotype was seen many times. The chain carries TRBV28 and TRBJ2-2; 9 nucleotides align to TRBD1. There are 13 residues in the CDR3. The J segment lost 5 bases and the V segment lost 8 bases, leaving 3 bases of the junction unmatched. Germline V gene lookup returns CDR1 MDHEN and CDR2 SYDVKM. CDR3 region: CASGTGWTGELFF. The CDR3 bases are TGTGCCAGCGGGACAGGGTGGACCGGGGAGCTGTTTTTT. The variable domain in full, with the rest retrieved from reference TRBV28 and TRBJ2-2, is DVKVTQSSRYLVKRTGEKVFLECVQDMDHENMFWYRQDPGLGLRLIYFSYDVKMKEKGDIPEGYSVSREKKERFSLILESASTNQTSMYLCASGTGWTGELFFGEGSRLTVL.

This clonotype occurred a few times. The V call is TRBV6-2 or TRBV6-3, the J call TRBJ1-2, with D perhaps matching TRBD1 (5 bases). V dropped 5 bases and J dropped 1 base, with 14 bases sitting between them. CDR1 and CDR2 (germline): MNHEY, SVGEGT. The CDR3 covers 15 residues. The CDR3 DNA reads as TGTGCCAGCAGTGATACCGGACAACTTAACTATGGCTACACCTTC. Residues: CASSDTGQLNYGYTF.

This clonotype was counted many times. The chain joins TRBV28 to TRBJ2-5; D remains unclear. From germline, CDR1 is MDHEN and CDR2 SYDVKM. Trimming removed 5 bases from V and 4 bases from J, with 11 bases in between. CDR3 length: 13 residues. As DNA, the CDR3 is TGTGCCAGCAGTAGCATGTCCTTAGAGACCCAGTACTTC. Its protein is CASSSMSLETQYF.

This clonotype was counted at least ten times. The chain couples TRBV24-1 to TRBJ2-2; 7 positions agree with TRBD2. V lost 2 bases, J lost 5 bases, and 7 bases stayed unmatched. The CDR3 sequence is 16 residues long. The germline gives CDR1 KGHDR, CDR2 SFDVKD. In nucleotides, the CDR3 is TGTGCCACCAGTGATTCCTTGGCGGGAGAGACCGGGGAGCTGTTTTTT. This encodes CATSDSLAGETGELFF.

This clonotype occurred a few times. The rearrangement links TRBV5-1 to TRBJ2-7, with unresolved D. The germline V gene has CDR1 SGHRS and CDR2 YFSETQ. The V end lost 0 bases, the J end lost 2 bases, and 12 bases lay between the germline ends. The CDR3 loop spans 15 amino acids. CDR3 in amino acids: CASSLVGDPAYEQYF. The CDR3 bases are TGCGCCAGCAGCTTGGTTGGCGACCCGGCCTACGAGCAGTACTTC.

This clonotype was recorded at least ten times. The V call is TRBV6-1, the J call TRBJ2-5; TRBD1 or TRBD2 may be the D gene (7 bases each). The CDR3 totals 14 residues. Trimming shortened V by 5 bases and J by 2 bases, and 12 bases separated the two germline ends. Germline V lookup: CDR1 MNHNS, CDR2 SASEGT. The CDR3 bases are TGTGCCAGCAGTAGCGGGACAGTTCAAGAGACCCAGTACTTC. Translating gives CASSSGTVQETQYF.

This clonotype has just one count. The V and J genes are TRBV6-2 or TRBV6-3 and TRBJ2-7; no clear D gene. This CDR3 comprises 16 residues. V was pared by 4 bases and J by 0 bases, with 16 bases between. Looked up from germline, CDR1 is MNHEY and CDR2 is SVGEGT. As DNA, the CDR3 is TGTGCCAGCAGTTGGATTAAACCACCCAGCTCCTACGAGCAGTACTTC. The encoded protein is CASSWIKPPSSYEQYF.

The chain couples TRBV14 to TRBJ1-6; tentatively, D is TRBD1 (6 bases). This CDR3 spans 17 amino acids. Trimming took 3 bases from V and 7 from J, leaving 19 bases between them. CDR1 is SGHDN, CDR2 FVKESK, per germline. CDR3 amino acids: CASSQGYGAGANSPLHF. The CDR3 bases are TGTGCCAGCAGCCAGGGATACGGGGCAGGGGCAAATTCACCCCTCCACTTT.

This clonotype showed up just a few times. The rearrangement uses TRBV7-2 and TRBJ2-7; a possible D gene is TRBD1 (5 bases). Deletions cut 2 bases from V and 7 bases from J, with 18 bases between. Per germline, CDR1 SGHTA and CDR2 FQGNSA. The CDR3 extends over 15 amino acids. Written as DNA, the CDR3 is TGTGCCAGCAGCTTAATGATAAGCCAGGGTGGGGAGCAGTACTTC. It encodes CASSLMISQGGEQYF. Filled out from reference TRBV7-2 and TRBJ2-7, the complete variable domain reads GAGVSQSPSNKVTEKGKDVELRCDPISGHTALYWYRQSLGQGLEFLIYFQGNSAPDKSGLPSDRFSAERTGGSVSTLTIQRTQQEDSAVYLCASSLMISQGGEQYFGPGTRLTVT.

A word on this clonotype: Being one base from a much bigger clone, this may be a read error. CDR3 protein: CASSFQSSCNSPLHF. Here the CDR3 DNA reads TGTGCCAGCAGTTTCCAGAGCTCCTGTAATTCACCCCTCCACTTT. V is TRBV28 and J is TRBJ1-6; D gene unclear. Germline CDR1 reads MDHEN; CDR2 reads SYDVKM. The CDR3 extends over 15 amino acids.

This clonotype was observed a few times. One end of the junction does not line up with germline, which may come from a read error. The CDR3 DNA reads as TGTGCCTGCAGATCCACCATGCTAGCTTCCACCGGGGAGCTGTTTTTT. Translating it yields CACRSTMLASTGELFF. The chain has TRBV28 and TRBJ2-2, with D perhaps matching TRBD2 (5 bases). Germline values: CDR1 MDHEN, CDR2 SYDVKM. The CDR3 is 16 residues long.